This T cell receptor beta chain was identified in a study of T cells after yellow fever vaccination. The wider study: Preparation used SMART-Seq v4 Ultra Low Input for the low-cell-number fractions. Study results and caveats: Most clones from primary vaccination resurfaced after the booster (around 97% CD4, approximately 87% CD8). In FACS-sorted repertoires, abundant clonotypes from the bulk population could appear as contaminants.

The CDR3 has 14 amino acids. V was shortened by 2 bases and J by 4 bases, with 11 bases between the two germline ends. Germline V gives CDR1 MNHEY, CDR2 SMNVEV (reference sequence). MiXCR, applied by TCRdb to the 5' RACE reads, yields one record per CDR3 protein. This table holds hundreds of thousands of distinct CDR3 sequences, 4.1% found once. This clonotype was detected a few times. Its specificity is not known. Sequenced here: PBMCs, sampled 5 days after the yellow fever booster vaccination. The chain recombines TRBV27 with TRBJ1-2, with D perhaps matching TRBD1 (5 bases). This receptor was identified in a man younger than 35 who received the YFV17D yellow fever vaccine. CDR3: CASSLTRAGYGYTF. CDR3 nucleotides: TGTGCCAGCAGTTTAACCAGGGCCGGCTATGGCTACACCTTC.